The rows below give T cell receptor beta chains drawn from one sample of a study of a mutant IDH1 vaccine in newly diagnosed glioma. Measured with immunoSEQ multiplex PCR; TCRdb has only the in-frame clones, and not every one. The table shows about 32,000 clones, with about 82% occurring only once. These receptors' antigens are unknown. The specimen comprised PBMCs, sampled from a glioma patient whose treatment included an IDH1 peptide vaccine. These receptors came from a man aged 35-49 years with glioma. Some clones in this sample may be carry-over from other donors' samples. CDR3s include the opening cysteine and the closing phenylalanine or tryptophan.

V gene,CDR3 protein
TRBV2,CASSELENTEAFF
TRBV5-6,CASSYSGSYEQYF
TRBV6-5,CASSVKGIKSEAFF
TRBV19,CASSIGGLTEAFF
TRBV5-4,CASRTRENTEAFF
TRBV18,CASSPSPGQQNTDTQYF
TRBV11-1,CASSQDGDYGYTF
TRBV5-1,CASSLGPLAGGTDTQYF
TRBV20-1,CSAGGGVQFF
TRBV19,CASKTSGVTDTQYF
TRBV5-6,CASSFAFQGSSYEQYF
TRBV5-1,CASTRNLNTEAFF
TRBV7-8,CASSLDTSGRYTQYF
TRBV4-3,CASSQGPGTGGAHEKLFF
TRBV19,CASSKGTGGEVWSYEQYF
TRBV5-1,CASSGTNTEAFF
TRBV13,CASSLDRGVTGANVLTF
TRBV7-9,CASSLASGQATYEQYF
TRBV19,CASSIDIYSNQPQHF
TRBV10-1,CASIPRRSYSSYEQYF
TRBV30,CAWSTTSGTGHSSYEQYF
TRBV5-6,CASSLAPRYEQYF
TRBV28,CASYQGSNTEAFF
TRBV25-1,CASLGLPGYEQYF
TRBV9,CASSVGTSNQPQHF
TRBV30,CAWSVMGVTSGGRDTQYF
TRBV14,CASSQLRGSRGETQYF
TRBV30,CAWSFGRGYGYTF
TRBV20-1,CSAKVYTEAFF
TRBV30,CAWSVHHPQNSGNTIYF
TRBV5-4,CASSPLDRGHGYTF
TRBV4-1,CASSQGGRPHYGYTF
TRBV6-4,CASSPRLGRGFPPANYGYTF
TRBV2,CASSELGFSGELFF
TRBV19,CASSIGQGHFGQPQHF
TRBV4-1,CASSQDLDSRGYTF
TRBV11-2,CASSLGFSNEQFF
TRBV11-1,CASSLPRRGVHEQYF
TRBV5-1,CASKRQGAPYEQYF
TRBV4-2,CASSQAPADTQYF
TRBV10-1,CASGGSATGELFF
TRBV7-2,CASRAAGVVADTQYF
TRBV18,CASSPPLNTEAFF
TRBV30,CAWSGGVSPLTNQPQHF
TRBV19,CASSIEILGQLPLGAFF
TRBV6-5,CASSYFAGQGYEQYF
TRBV2,CASSDYRETQYF
TRBV5-1,CASSLGTGPEQYF
TRBV9,CASSPIGLAGGFSDTQYF
TRBV2,CASSGEPGGLETQYF
TRBV7-8,CASSSGSVSTDTQYF
TRBV5-1,CASSLETSGVSYEQYF
TRBV11-2,CASSLGNSYNEQFF
TRBV7-2,CASSLGRSSGANVLTF
TRBV6-5,CASSYSAGGYGYTF
TRBV19,CASTPGMNEKLFF
TRBV6-1,CASGALGKRGFYEQFF
TRBV18,CASSPGSDYGYTF
TRBV29-1,CSVVEDPGETQYF
TRBV30,CAWSQTPGTGNEKLFF